The subject of this entry is one T cell receptor (beta chain). Per the study methods: Reference gene primer amplification yielded estimated nucleated cell counts. Repertoires were generated with immunoSEQ multiplex PCR, while TCRdb's copy carries only in-frame clones and drops some. For V, J and clone size, that table is used; D and trimming come from the DNA. The sample lists 310,000 or so clones, over 80% occurring once. The sample originates from a study of blood T cell repertoires in COVID-19. This CDR3 is built from 18 residues. Looked up from germline, CDR1 is SGDLS and CDR2 is YYNGEE. Trimming cost V 4 bases and J 2 bases; bases outside gene matches: 15. All enrollees were about 18 to 100 years old and from roughly 26 US areas. Recovered Cohort 3 donors showed two negative PCRs, clearance, or symptom resolution.

The chain is built from TRBV9 and TRBJ2-1; 7 bases match TRBD2. The sample taken for sequencing was PBMCs or T cells enriched from blood (not recorded which). The receptor was derived from a woman aged 18-29 years who had recovered from COVID-19. This CDR3 reads CASSTTWEGAGPYNEQFF. DNA for the CDR3: TGTGCCAGCAGCACGACGTGGGAAGGAGCGGGACCCTACAATGAGCAGTTCTTC.